The rows below give T cell receptor beta chains drawn from one sample of a study of CXCR3-negative and CXCR3-positive naive CD8 T cells. TCRdb reprocessed the 5' RACE reads and stores each CDR3 protein as one record, lacking DNA. The repertoire table contains some 4,000 distinct CDR3 sequences. The sequenced sample was naive CXCR3- CD8+ T cells from blood. The receptors were gathered from a human donor in good health. Some clones in this sample may be carry-over from other donors' samples. Both conserved end residues are part of each CDR3. Not every row has a clone size; where given, it reads once, few, many or a size class.

abundance,j_gene,v_gene,CDR3aa
.,TRBJ2-1,TRBV6-2/TRBV6-3,CASSYSGGSYNEQFF
.,TRBJ2-1,TRBV6-2/TRBV6-3,CASSPGLAGESYNEQFF
medium-sized,TRBJ1-2,TRBV5-1,CASSQGTGLGGYTF
medium-sized,TRBJ2-2,TRBV29-1,CSVATGVSNTGELFF
.,TRBJ1-2,TRBV25-1,CASSDSGYYGYTF
medium-sized,TRBJ1-1,TRBV20-1,CSAKAAMNTEAFF
medium-sized,TRBJ1-5,TRBV30,CAWSWGAGQPQHF
.,TRBJ2-6,TRBV7-9,CASSLAWGSGANVLTF
.,TRBJ2-1,TRBV29-1,CSEGLAGPNEQFF
medium-sized,TRBJ2-5,TRBV6-5,CASSYSGGRPSGTQYF
medium-sized,TRBJ1-1,TRBV2,CASSGTGFPAEAFF
medium-sized,TRBJ2-2,TRBV5-1,CASSPLGSDTGELFF
medium-sized,TRBJ1-1,TRBV27,CAISFGTGDTEAFF
medium-sized,TRBJ1-5,TRBV29-1,CSVENFWGIQPQHF
medium-sized,TRBJ2-3,TRBV2,CATTPGGLTDTQYF
medium-sized,TRBJ2-1,TRBV2,CATSEGAMGNEQFF
.,TRBJ2-5,TRBV29-1,CSVEEGREQETQYF
medium-sized,TRBJ1-1,TRBV25-1,CASSAGHMNTEAFF
medium-sized,TRBJ2-1,TRBV6-5,CASSWEAGSSYNEQFF
medium-sized,TRBJ2-1,TRBV7-2,CASSPRGGSWYNEQFF
medium-sized,TRBJ2-3,TRBV27,CASSLSFGTRRDTQYF
.,TRBJ2-7,TRBV2,CASSEGTGAYEQYF
medium-sized,TRBJ1-1,TRBV29-1,CSVRTLNTEAFF
medium-sized,TRBJ2-3,TRBV2,CARGQEISTDTQYF
.,TRBJ2-1,TRBV2,CASRDRQVSSYNEQFF
medium-sized,TRBJ2-1,TRBV29-1,CSVDWTSIFNEQFF
medium-sized,TRBJ2-3,TRBV11-1,CASSSGLEDTQYF
.,TRBJ2-1,TRBV6-2/TRBV6-3,CASSYSRAEGHYNEQFF
medium-sized,TRBJ1-1,TRBV29-1,CSAQEATEAFF
.,TRBJ1-2,TRBV6-5,CASSPTHAPSYGYTF
.,TRBJ2-1,TRBV29-1,CSVLGYLTYNEQFF
medium-sized,TRBJ2-2,TRBV7-6,CASSLKGFDTGELFF
medium-sized,TRBJ2-1,TRBV5-1,CASSSPRADNEQFF
medium-sized,TRBJ2-1,TRBV29-1,CSVSGTGYNEQFF
medium-sized,TRBJ2-1,TRBV30,CAWSLQRGSSYNEQFF
medium-sized,TRBJ1-2,TRBV29-1,CSVEKGVYGYTF
medium-sized,TRBJ1-1,TRBV29-1,CSALEEMLTEAFF
medium-sized,TRBJ2-1,TRBV27,CASSSGDTYNEQFF
large,TRBJ1-2,TRBV9,CASSVEGRYGYTF
.,TRBJ2-1,TRBV6-2/TRBV6-3,CASSYDHEQFF
medium-sized,TRBJ2-1,TRBV9,CASSGAGDRSPYNEQFF
medium-sized,TRBJ2-4,TRBV30,CAWETSKNIQYF
medium-sized,TRBJ1-2,TRBV29-1,CSVPNGESNYGYTF
medium-sized,TRBJ2-2,TRBV6-5,CASSYSGGTGELFF
medium-sized,TRBJ1-1,TRBV29-1,CSVEDRGTEAFF
.,TRBJ2-3,TRBV20-1,CSARGTANTDTQYF
.,TRBJ1-2,TRBV19,CASSPGQGAVSYGYTF
medium-sized,TRBJ2-2,TRBV29-1,CSVRRADTGELFF
.,TRBJ2-1,TRBV2,CASSVPLAGGPTYNEQFF
.,TRBJ2-1,TRBV29-1,CSVWRTDNEQFF
medium-sized,TRBJ1-1,TRBV21-1,CASSKVPTCEAEAFF
medium-sized,TRBJ2-1,TRBV20-1,CSARSSRDLPWEQFF
medium-sized,TRBJ2-1,TRBV9,CASSVGLSSYNEQFF
medium-sized,TRBJ2-5,TRBV7-2,CATTLLEQETQYF
medium-sized,TRBJ2-5,TRBV29-1,CSAPAWGTTVETQYF
.,TRBJ2-1,TRBV6-2/TRBV6-3,CASSTLDRTYNEQFF
.,TRBJ2-1,TRBV19,CASTRGSYNEQFF
medium-sized,TRBJ2-2,TRBV29-1,CSVRQNTGELFF
medium-sized,TRBJ2-1,TRBV11-2,CASSVAGVTFSNEQFF
medium-sized,TRBJ2-3,TRBV12-3/TRBV12-4,CASRGRGLADTQYF